This TCR beta chain was sequenced for a study of neoadjuvant anti-PD-1 for oral cavity cancer (dated by TCRdb to about 2021). Regarding the complete study: Patients mostly received three to four biweekly doses of nivolumab at 3 mg/kg before curative-intent surgical resection. Patients without progression received a fourth nivolumab dose around day 43 and underwent definitive surgical resection on days 50-56. Responders were defined as patients with complete response, partial response or stable disease by RECIST 1.1; non-responders were defined as patients with progression. The parent correlative cohort had about a dozen patients and a response rate of approximately 33%.

Reading from cysteine to phenylalanine, the CDR3 counts 16 amino acids. CDR3 DNA only is kept here, 48 bases in frame from base 1. The germline ends are 20 bases apart after V is trimmed by 9 bases and J by 2 bases. Reading the germline V gene gives CDR1 SGHTA and CDR2 FQGNSA. The time point label, as the study defines it: before neoadjuvant nivolumab. None of the patients had received prior systemic or radiation treatment, and all were newly diagnosed with stage II-IVA oral cavity squamous cell carcinoma. The cohort was made up of patients with locally advanced, HPV-negative oral cavity squamous cell carcinoma. The samples were drawn from a longitudinal correlative study tied to a single-arm phase II trial testing neoadjuvant nivolumab in oral cavity squamous cell carcinoma. Subject-matched pre- and post-treatment PBMCs and tumors from three responders and three non-responders underwent genomic DNA-based TCRbeta sequencing. Genomic DNA was isolated from tumor tissue using the Maxwell RSC DNA from Tissue kit.

Survey sequencing of tumors used two replicates per sample, and the tumor libraries mostly started from approximately 5.2 ug of input genomic DNA. TCRbeta libraries were prepared with the immunoSEQ hsTCRbeta kit according to the manufacturer's instructions. Sequencing of the completed libraries took place using an Illumina NovaSeq 6000 S4 flow cell after they had been pooled to roughly 2.8 nM. The authors' pipeline ran thus. The immunoSEQ Analyzer handled quality control and preprocessing of the raw data. The analysis was restricted to productive rearrangements, with each unique CDR3 amino acid sequence defining a clonotype. Using the R package tcR, the researchers computed the Gini-Simpson index as their estimate of repertoire clonality. Student's t test was used to compare Gini indices, and Pearson correlation was used to assess associations with tumor size change. The table was pulled from immuneACCESS by TCRdb, which kept in-frame rearrangements only. Such tables lose some clones; where checked, under half of the loss comes from unresolved V genes, and the rest has no known cause. The V and J calls and clone size come from that table; D and trimming were worked out from the DNA. The sample table contains 6,600 or so clones; only one count was recorded for around 40% of them. The top ten clonotypes cover roughly 25% of the sample.

The paper's findings and limits, for the study overall: Higher pretreatment blood Treg/Th17 ratios correlated with higher pretreatment blood TCRbeta clonality and lower post-treatment tumor TCRbeta clonality. Greater tumor shrinkage was correlated with larger post-treatment sizes of preexisting intratumoral clones, suggesting that expansion of preexisting clones contributed to response. TCR analyses included only three patients per response group, and the authors called for larger cohorts for validation.

Of note for this clone: Its specific antigen is unknown. The input lacks base qualities; no much larger clone sits a single base away.

The TCR comes from a person aged 35-79 years with oral cavity squamous cell carcinoma. The sequence is built from TRBV7-2 and TRBJ2-1; matching of 5 bases hints at TRBD2 as the D gene. The starting material was tumor tissue, obtained before nivolumab (anti-PD-1) treatment. CDR3 sequence: CASTPRLTETYNEQFF. In nucleotides, the sequence is TGTGCCAGTACCCCGAGACTAACCGAAACCTACAATGAGCAGTTCTTC. The variable domain in full, with residues beyond the CDR3 obtained from the reference TRBV7-2 and TRBJ2-1 genes, is GAGVSQSPSNKVTEKGKDVELRCDPISGHTALYWYRQSLGQGLEFLIYFQGNSAPDKSGLPSDRFSAERTGGSVSTLTIQRTQQEDSAVYLCASTPRLTETYNEQFFGPGTRLTVL.